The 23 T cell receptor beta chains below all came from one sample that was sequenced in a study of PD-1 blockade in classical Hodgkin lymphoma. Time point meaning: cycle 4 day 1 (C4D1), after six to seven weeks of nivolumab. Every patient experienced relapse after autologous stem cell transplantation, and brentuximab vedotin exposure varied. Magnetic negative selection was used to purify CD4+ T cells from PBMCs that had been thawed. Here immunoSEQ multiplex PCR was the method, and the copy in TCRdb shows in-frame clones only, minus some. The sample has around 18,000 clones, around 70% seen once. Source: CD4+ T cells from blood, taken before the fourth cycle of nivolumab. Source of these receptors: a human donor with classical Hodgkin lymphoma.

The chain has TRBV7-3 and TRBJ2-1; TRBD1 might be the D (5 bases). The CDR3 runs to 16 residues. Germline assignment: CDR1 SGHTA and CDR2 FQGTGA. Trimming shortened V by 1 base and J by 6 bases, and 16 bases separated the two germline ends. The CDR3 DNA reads TGTGCCAGCAGCTTAATGGCGACAGCGACGGGCAATGAGCAGTTCTTC. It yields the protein CASSLMATATGNEQFF.

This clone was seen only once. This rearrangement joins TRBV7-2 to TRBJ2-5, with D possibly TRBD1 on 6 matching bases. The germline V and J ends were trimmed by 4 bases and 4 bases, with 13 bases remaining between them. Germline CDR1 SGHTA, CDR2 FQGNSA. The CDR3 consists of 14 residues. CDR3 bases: TGTGCCAGCAGCTACCAGGGGTCGGGAGAGACCCAGTACTTC. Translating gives CASSYQGSGETQYF.

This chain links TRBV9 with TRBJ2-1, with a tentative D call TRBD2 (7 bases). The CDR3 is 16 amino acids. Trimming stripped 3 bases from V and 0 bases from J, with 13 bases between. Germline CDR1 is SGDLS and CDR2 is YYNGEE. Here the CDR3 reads CASSAGGLSSYNEQFF. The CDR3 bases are TGTGCCAGCAGCGCCGGGGGGCTAAGCTCCTACAATGAGCAGTTCTTC.

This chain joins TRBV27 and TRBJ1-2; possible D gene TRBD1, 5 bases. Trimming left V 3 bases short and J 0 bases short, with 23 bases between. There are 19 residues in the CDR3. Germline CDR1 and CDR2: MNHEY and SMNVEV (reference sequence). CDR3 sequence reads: CASSFLGVWGGTANYGYTF. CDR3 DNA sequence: TGTGCCAGCAGTTTCCTTGGGGTGTGGGGGGGTACAGCTAACTATGGCTACACCTTC.

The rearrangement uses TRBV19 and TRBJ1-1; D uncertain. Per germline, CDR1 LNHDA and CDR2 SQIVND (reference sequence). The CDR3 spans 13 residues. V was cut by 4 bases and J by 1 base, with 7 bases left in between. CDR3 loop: CASSNTRNTEAFF. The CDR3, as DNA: TGTGCCAGTAGTAACACACGGAACACTGAAGCTTTCTTT.

The DNA of the CDR3 is TGTGCCAGCAGCCAGGCTTCGGGGGGATTTTCCACCGGTACTGAAAAACTGTTTTTT. Its protein is CASSQASGGFSTGTEKLFF. The chain recombines TRBV4-2 with TRBJ1-4; TRBD1 might be the D (5 bases). CDR3 size: 19 residues. Germline V gene data show CDR1 as LGHNA and CDR2 as YNFKEQ. V lost 3 bases and J lost 7, with 27 bases in between.

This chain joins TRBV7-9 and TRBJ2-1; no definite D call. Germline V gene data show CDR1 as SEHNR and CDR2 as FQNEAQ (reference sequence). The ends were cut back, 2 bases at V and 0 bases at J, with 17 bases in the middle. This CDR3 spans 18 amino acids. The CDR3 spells CASSLLVRLSSSYNEQFF. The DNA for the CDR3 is TGTGCCAGCAGCTTATTGGTGCGACTTTCAAGCTCCTACAATGAGCAGTTCTTC.

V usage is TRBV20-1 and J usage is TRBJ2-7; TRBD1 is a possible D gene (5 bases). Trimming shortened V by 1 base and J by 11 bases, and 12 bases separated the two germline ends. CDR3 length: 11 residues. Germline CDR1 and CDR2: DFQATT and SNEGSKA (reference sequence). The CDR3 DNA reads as TGCAGTGCTAGAGGGGGCCCTAAGGAGTACTTC. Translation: CSARGGPKEYF.

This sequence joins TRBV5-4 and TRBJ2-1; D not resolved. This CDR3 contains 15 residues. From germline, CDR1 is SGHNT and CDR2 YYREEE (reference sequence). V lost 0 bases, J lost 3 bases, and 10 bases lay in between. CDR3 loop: CASSLDGTFYNEQFF. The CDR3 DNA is TGTGCCAGCAGCTTGGACGGTACCTTCTACAATGAGCAGTTCTTC. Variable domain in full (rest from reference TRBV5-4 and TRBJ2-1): ETGVTQSPTHLIKTRGQQVTLRCSSQSGHNTVSWYQQALGQGPQFIFQYYREEENGRGNFPPRFSGLQFPNYSSELNVNALELDDSALYLCASSLDGTFYNEQFFGPGTRLTVL.

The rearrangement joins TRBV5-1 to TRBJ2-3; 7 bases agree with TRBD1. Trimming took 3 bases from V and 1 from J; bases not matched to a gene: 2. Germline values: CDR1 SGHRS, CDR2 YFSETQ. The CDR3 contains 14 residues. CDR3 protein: CASSSDRRTDTQYF. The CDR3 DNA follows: TGCGCCAGCAGCTCGGACAGGCGCACAGATACGCAGTATTTT. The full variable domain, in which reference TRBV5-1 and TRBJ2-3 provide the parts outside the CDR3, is KAGVTQTPRYLIKTRGQQVTLSCSPISGHRSVSWYQQTPGQGLQFLFEYFSETQRNKGNFPGRFSGRQFSNSRSEMNVSTLELGDSALYLCASSSDRRTDTQYFGPGTRLTVL.

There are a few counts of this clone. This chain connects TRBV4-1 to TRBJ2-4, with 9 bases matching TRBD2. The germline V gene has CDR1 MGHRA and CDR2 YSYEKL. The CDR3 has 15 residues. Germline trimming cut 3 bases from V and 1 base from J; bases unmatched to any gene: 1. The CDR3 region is CASSQGTSAKNIQYF. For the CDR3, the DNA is TGCGCCAGCAGCCAGGGGACTAGCGCCAAAAACATTCAGTACTTC.

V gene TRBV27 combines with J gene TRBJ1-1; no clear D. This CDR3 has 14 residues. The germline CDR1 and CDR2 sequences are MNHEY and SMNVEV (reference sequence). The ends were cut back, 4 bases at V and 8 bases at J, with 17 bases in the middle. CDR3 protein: CASSSLGRGREAFF. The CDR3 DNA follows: TGTGCCAGCAGTTCTTTAGGGCGGGGTAGGGAAGCTTTCTTT.

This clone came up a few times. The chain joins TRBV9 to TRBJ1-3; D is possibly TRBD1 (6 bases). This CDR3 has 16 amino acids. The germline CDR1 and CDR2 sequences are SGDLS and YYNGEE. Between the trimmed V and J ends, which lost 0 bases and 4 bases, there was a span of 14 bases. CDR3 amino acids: CASSVATGPAGNTIYF. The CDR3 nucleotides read TGTGCCAGCAGCGTAGCTACAGGGCCTGCGGGAAACACCATATATTTT.

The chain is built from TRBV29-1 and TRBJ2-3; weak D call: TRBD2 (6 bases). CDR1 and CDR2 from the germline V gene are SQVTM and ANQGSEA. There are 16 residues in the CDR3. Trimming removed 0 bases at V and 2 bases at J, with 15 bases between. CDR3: CSVEDSRRGFTDTQYF. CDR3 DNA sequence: TGCAGCGTTGAAGATTCTAGGAGGGGTTTCACAGATACGCAGTATTTT.

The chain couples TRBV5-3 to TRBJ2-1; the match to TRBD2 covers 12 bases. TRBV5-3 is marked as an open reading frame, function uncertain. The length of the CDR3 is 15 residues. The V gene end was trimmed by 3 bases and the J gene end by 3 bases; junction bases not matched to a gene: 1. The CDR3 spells CARSWTSGIYNEQFF. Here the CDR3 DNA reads TGTGCCAGAAGCTGGACTAGCGGGATCTACAATGAGCAGTTCTTC.

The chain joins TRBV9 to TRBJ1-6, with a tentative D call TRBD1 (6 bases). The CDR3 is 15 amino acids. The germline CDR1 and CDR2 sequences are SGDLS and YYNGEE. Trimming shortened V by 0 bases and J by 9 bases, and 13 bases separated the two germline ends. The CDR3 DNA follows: TGTGCCAGCAGCGTAGAGCAGGGGTTCGGTTCACCCCTCCACTTT. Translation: CASSVEQGFGSPLHF. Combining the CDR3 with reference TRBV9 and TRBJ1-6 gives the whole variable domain DSGVTQTPKHLITATGQRVTLRCSPRSGDLSVYWYQQSLDQGLQFLIQYYNGEERAKGNILERFSAQQFPDLHSELNLSSLELGDSALYFCASSVEQGFGSPLHFGNGTRLTVT.

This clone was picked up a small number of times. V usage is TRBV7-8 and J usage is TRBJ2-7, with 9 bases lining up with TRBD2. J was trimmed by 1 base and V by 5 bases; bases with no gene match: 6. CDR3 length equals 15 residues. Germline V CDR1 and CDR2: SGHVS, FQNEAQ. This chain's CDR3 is CASSPAGGGSYEQYF. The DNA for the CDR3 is TGTGCCAGCAGCCCGGCGGGAGGGGGATCCTACGAGCAGTACTTC.

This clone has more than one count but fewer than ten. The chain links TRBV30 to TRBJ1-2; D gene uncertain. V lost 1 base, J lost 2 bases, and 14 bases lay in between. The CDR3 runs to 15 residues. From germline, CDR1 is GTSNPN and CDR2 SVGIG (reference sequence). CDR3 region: CAWSADVISNYGYTF. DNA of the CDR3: TGTGCCTGGAGTGCCGATGTAATCTCCAACTATGGCTACACCTTC.

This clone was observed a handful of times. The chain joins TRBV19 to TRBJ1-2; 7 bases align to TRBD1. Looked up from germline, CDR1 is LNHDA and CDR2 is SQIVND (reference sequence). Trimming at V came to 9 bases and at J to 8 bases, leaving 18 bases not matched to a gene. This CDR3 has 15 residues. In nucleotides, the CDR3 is TGTGCCAGCACCCGGGACAGCCAAAGCCTAGGAGGCTACACCTTC. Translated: CASTRDSQSLGGYTF.

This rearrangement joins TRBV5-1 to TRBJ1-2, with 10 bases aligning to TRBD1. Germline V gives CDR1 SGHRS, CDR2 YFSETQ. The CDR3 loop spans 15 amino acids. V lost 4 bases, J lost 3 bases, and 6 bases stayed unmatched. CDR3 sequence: CASSTSTGGDYGYTF. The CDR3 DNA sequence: TGCGCCAGCAGCACTTCGACAGGGGGCGACTATGGCTACACCTTC.

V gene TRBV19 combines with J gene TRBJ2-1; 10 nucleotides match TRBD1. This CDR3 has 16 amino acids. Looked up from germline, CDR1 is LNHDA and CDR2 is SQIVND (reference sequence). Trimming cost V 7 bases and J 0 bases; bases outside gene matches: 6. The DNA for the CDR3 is TGTGCCAGTAATGATCGGACAGGGGGCTCCTACAATGAGCAGTTCTTC. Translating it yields CASNDRTGGSYNEQFF.

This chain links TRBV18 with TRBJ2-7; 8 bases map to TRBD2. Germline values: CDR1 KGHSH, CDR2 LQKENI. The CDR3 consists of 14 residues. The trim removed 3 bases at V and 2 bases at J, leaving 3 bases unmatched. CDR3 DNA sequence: TGTGCCAGCTCACCTAGCGGGACCGCCTACGAGCAGTACTTC. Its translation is CASSPSGTAYEQYF. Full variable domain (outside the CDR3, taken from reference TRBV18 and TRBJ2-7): NAGVMQNPRHLVRRRGQEARLRCSPMKGHSHVYWYRQLPEEGLKFMVYLQKENIIDESGMPKERFSAEFPKEGPSILRIQQVVRGDSAAYFCASSPSGTAYEQYFGPGTRLTVT.

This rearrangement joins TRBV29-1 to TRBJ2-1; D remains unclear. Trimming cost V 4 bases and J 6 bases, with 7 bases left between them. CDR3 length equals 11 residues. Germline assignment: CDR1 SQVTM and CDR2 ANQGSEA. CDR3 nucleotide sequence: TGCAGCGTTGCTCGCCCCAATGAGCAGTTCTTC. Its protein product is CSVARPNEQFF.